Presented here are 6 T cell receptor beta chains from one specimen sequenced in a study of cytomegalovirus exposure and HLA in healthy donors. Libraries were prepared by immunoSEQ multiplex PCR; TCRdb keeps only in-frame clonotypes and omits some of them. The sample consists of 180,000 or so clones, 86% of them appearing once. Sequences were obtained from PBMCs. Source of these receptors: a man aged 30 to 39 in good health and CMV-seropositive.

The chain links TRBV18 to TRBJ1-1, with 7 bases aligning to TRBD1. J lost 3 bases, V lost 2 bases, and 3 bases had no gene match. The length of the CDR3 is 14 residues. Germline V gene data show CDR1 as KGHSH and CDR2 as LQKENI. CDR3 in DNA: TGTGCCAGCTCACCAACAGGGGTGGACACTGAAGCTTTCTTT. Translating gives CASSPTGVDTEAFF. Looking up the rest from reference TRBV18 and TRBJ1-1 gives the full variable domain: NAGVMQNPRHLVRRRGQEARLRCSPMKGHSHVYWYRQLPEEGLKFMVYLQKENIIDESGMPKERFSAEFPKEGPSILRIQQVVRGDSAAYFCASSPTGVDTEAFFGQGTRLTVV.

This chain joins TRBV27 and TRBJ1-5; D perhaps matches TRBD1 (5 bases). In germline, CDR1 is MNHEY, CDR2 SMNVEV (reference sequence). This CDR3 is 14 amino acids long. The V and J ends lost 2 bases and 3 bases respectively, with 8 bases between them. CDR3 amino acids: CASSLVGANQPQHF. The CDR3 DNA follows: TGTGCCAGCAGTTTAGTAGGGGCCAATCAGCCCCAGCATTTT.

The V call is TRBV5-1, the J call TRBJ2-7; D unresolved. V lost 7 bases, J lost 7 bases, and 12 bases lay in between. CDR1 and CDR2 from the germline V gene are SGHRS and YFSETQ. This CDR3 comprises 11 residues. CDR3 sequence: CASRVGWEQYF. CDR3 DNA: TGCGCCAGCCGAGTGGGATGGGAGCAGTACTTC.

This rearrangement joins TRBV7-3 to TRBJ2-1; TRBD1 matches 10 bases. The V and J ends lost 5 bases and 5 bases, in that order; junction bases with no gene match: 3. The CDR3 covers 14 residues. The germline V gene encodes CDR1 SGHTA and CDR2 FQGTGA. This chain's CDR3 is CASSQGQGHNEQFF. Here the CDR3 DNA reads TGTGCCAGCAGCCAGGGACAGGGGCACAATGAGCAGTTCTTC.

V is TRBV20-1 and J is TRBJ2-1; no reliable D call. This CDR3 spans 11 amino acids. Germline lookup yields CDR1 DFQATT and CDR2 SNEGSKA (reference sequence). V was pared by 1 base and J by 8 bases, with 6 bases between. The CDR3 region is CSARAAHEQFF. CDR3 nucleotides: TGCAGTGCTAGAGCAGCCCATGAGCAGTTCTTC.

The V and J genes are TRBV25-1 and TRBJ2-7; a possible D gene is TRBD2 (6 bases). The germline V gene encodes CDR1 MGHDK and CDR2 SYGVNS. The CDR3 runs to 14 residues. Trimming took off 3 bases at V and 2 bases at J, with 11 bases between the two ends. The CDR3 loop is CASSEGGKTYEQYF. The CDR3 DNA reads as TGTGCCAGCAGTGAGGGAGGCAAAACCTACGAGCAGTACTTC.